What follows is one T cell receptor beta chain and its context. Its matching antigen is unknown. The sample belongs to a study of cytomegalovirus exposure and HLA in healthy donors. The study's findings and limits: A later analysis showed that HLA-associated TCR beta chains had undergone more clonal expansion than equally common others. Cytomegalovirus-associated status was assigned to some 180 TCR beta chains. In a later analysis, common viral pathogens appeared linked to several of the most significant clusters.

In the PCR, 60 Vbeta and 13 Jbeta primers were used. Clones were read by immunoSEQ multiplex PCR, and TCRdb kept only the in-frame ones, dropping some. The sample carries tens of thousands of clones, around three fifths recorded once. The germline gives CDR1 SNHLY, CDR2 FYNNEI. With 5 bases removed from V and 3 bases from J, the gap between germline ends came to 9 bases. This CDR3 spans 13 amino acids. Sequences were obtained from PBMCs. The chain combines TRBV2 with TRBJ2-3; D is unclear. The TCR sequence derives from a human donor in good health. Here the CDR3 reads CASSPPFTDTQYF. The DNA of the CDR3 is TGTGCCAGCAGTCCCCCCTTTACAGATACGCAGTATTTT.